Included here is one TCR beta chain sequence, with context. Repertoires were generated with immunoSEQ multiplex PCR, while TCRdb's copy carries only in-frame clones and drops some. The data show approximately 31,000 clones, with more than 80% seen just once and 3.5% to 5% held by the top ten. These data belong to a study of technical replicates of blood from a few donors. Trimming removed 3 bases from V and 5 bases from J, with 6 bases in between. The CDR3 is 13 amino acids. Germline CDR1 and CDR2: SGDLS and YYNGEE. V and J are TRBV9 and TRBJ1-6; D unresolved. Specimen: PBMCs. The TCR was taken from a human donor in good health. Some clones in this sample may be carry-over from other donors' samples. The CDR3 here is CASSELNNSPLHF. Here the CDR3 DNA reads TGTGCCAGCAGCGAGCTGAATAATTCACCCCTCCACTTT.